The clone carrying this T cell receptor (beta chain) was observed a handful of times. Its antigen remains unidentified. Germline CDR1 MNHNY, CDR2 SVGAGI (reference sequence). Trimming removed 0 bases from V and 0 bases from J, with 4 bases in between. There are 14 residues in the CDR3. The entry originates in a study of radiation and T cells in renal cell carcinoma. The study, taken as a whole, reports: In blood, top tumor clones expanded by 2 weeks, shrinking by 4.

Data came from immunoSEQ multiplex PCR; TCRdb stores just in-frame clones and leaves some out. The sample yields 97,000 or so clones, 80% to 90% seen once. Time point described: blood 4 weeks post-SBRT, at nephrectomy. Treatment here: 15 Gy SBRT to primary tumor, nephrectomy 4 weeks later. Serial blood draws occurred at baseline and 2 and 4 weeks post-SBRT. This clonotype originated in a man in his sixties with renal cell carcinoma. The specimen was blood, collected from a patient whose treatment included radiotherapy and nephrectomy. The chain is built from TRBV6-6 and TRBJ2-3; D is undetermined. The CDR3 coding sequence is TGTGCCAGCAGTTACTCAGTTAGCACAGATACGCAGTATTTT. It codes for CASSYSVSTDTQYF.